This T cell receptor (beta chain) came from a study of T-cell reconstitution after alpha-beta-depleted transplantation in children. Study results and limitations: Most T-cell counts and diversity one year after the transplant came from T cells that were newly produced. Surviving recipient cells, namely T cells and thymic progenitors, were the source of high day-60 TCRbeta diversity in some patients. Several hundred expanded graft clones reportedly were the source of alpha-beta T cells about two months after transplant.

The CDR3 is 15 amino acids. V was clipped by 1 base and J by 7 bases, with 13 bases between them. Germline assignment: CDR1 SGHVS and CDR2 FNYEAQ. To note about this clonotype: The antigen remains unidentified.

Unique molecular identifiers were incorporated into the prepared TCRbeta library. In TCRdb, the PCR reads were re-called with MiXCR into one record per CDR3 protein. The sample contains just over 950,000 distinct CDR3 sequences, roughly 29% of which appear only once. The source of this sequence is a boy under two years old who had a stem cell transplant for SCID, so the T cells may come from the graft donor. The chain has TRBV7-6 and TRBJ1-4, with a possible D match to TRBD1 (5 bases). This specimen was PBMCs, mostly from graft donor cells, taken 360 days after TCRalphabeta/CD19-depleted stem cell transplant. The CDR3: CASSLEWQGGEKLFF. CDR3 in DNA: TGTGCCAGCAGCTTAGAATGGCAGGGAGGTGAAAAACTGTTTTTT.